This T cell receptor (beta chain) originates from a study of CD8 T cells in ankylosing spondylitis. Between the trimmed V and J ends, which lost 1 base and 0 bases, there was a span of 8 bases. CDR3 size: 15 residues. Germline loops: CDR1 SEHNR, CDR2 FQNEAQ (reference sequence). The table lists this clonotype with a few counts. Its antigen is currently unknown. Study findings and constraints: Ankylosing spondylitis blood appeared to carry a characteristic TCR beta motif of roughly eight highly homologous variants. Reactive arthritis synovial fluid and blood previously showed some of these motif variants.

Quantitative barcoded 5'-RACE was used to prepare TCR beta libraries. TCRdb re-called the 5' RACE reads through MiXCR, storing one row per CDR3 protein. The repertoire holds hundreds of thousands of distinct CDR3 sequences, with approximately 22% as singletons. Sample: blood, either unsorted or a sorted T cell fraction (not recorded which). The chain is built from TRBV7-9 and TRBJ2-3, with no clear D. The TCR originated in a male donor with ankylosing spondylitis or in good health (not recorded which). In nucleotides, the CDR3 is TGTGCCAGCAGCTTAGTGGGCCCTAGCACAGATACGCAGTATTTT. This translates into CASSLVGPSTDTQYF.